These 11 T cell receptor beta chains share one sample of origin, sequenced in a study of CD4 T cells in relation to SARS-CoV-2 and coronaviruses. Which antigens these TCRs recognize remains unknown. Before the COVID-19 pandemic, during about 2011-2019, CD4+ T cells were taken from unexposed donors. The cells were cultured for 9 to 11 days before CD4+ T cells were isolated. Using immunoSEQ multiplex PCR, the repertoire was profiled, and TCRdb retains in-frame clones only, with some absent. The top ten hold 15% to 18% of the sample, which has approximately 20,000 clones, 77% seen once. Sequences were obtained from CD4+ T cells from PBMCs, cultured in vitro. The receptors originated from a human donor in good health.

V is TRBV29-1 and J is TRBJ1-2; no definite D call. This CDR3 is 14 amino acids long. Germline V gene lookup returns CDR1 SQVTM and CDR2 ANQGSEA. Trimming pared 4 bases from V and 2 bases from J, leaving 14 bases between. CDR3 DNA: TGCAGCGTTGCTACCGGGGTGTTAAACTATGGCTACACCTTC. Translated, it gives CSVATGVLNYGYTF. The variable domain in full, with the rest retrieved from reference TRBV29-1 and TRBJ1-2, is SAVISQKPSRDICQRGTSLTIQCQVDSQVTMMFWYRQQPGQSLTLIATANQGSEATYESGFVIDKFPISRPNLTFSTLTVSNMSPEDSSIYLCSVATGVLNYGYTFGSGTRLTVV.

There are a few counts of this clone. The chain uses TRBV10-1 and TRBJ2-7; no clear D gene. Trimming left V 4 bases short and J 0 bases short, with 4 bases between. CDR1 is WNHNN, CDR2 SYGVQD, per germline (reference sequence). This CDR3 is 12 amino acids long. The CDR3 nucleotides are TGCGCCAGCAGTGCCAGCTCCTACGAGCAGTACTTC. Residues: CASSASSYEQYF.

The chain carries TRBV5-5 and TRBJ1-1; D is unresolved. This CDR3 is 11 amino acids long. Germline assignment: CDR1 SGHKS and CDR2 YYEKEE (reference sequence). V was trimmed by 3 bases and J by 1 base, leaving 1 base between them. The CDR3 sequence: CASSWNTEAFF. The CDR3 DNA sequence: TGTGCCAGCAGCTGGAACACTGAAGCTTTCTTT.

The chain is built from TRBV24-1 and TRBJ1-2; 7 nucleotides align to TRBD1. The CDR3 is 14 residues long. With V trimmed by 2 bases and J by 5 bases, 4 bases remained unmatched. Germline assignment: CDR1 KGHDR and CDR2 SFDVKD. CDR3 coding DNA: TGTGCCACCAGTGATTCCGACAGGGTTTATGGCTACACCTTC. Its protein product is CATSDSDRVYGYTF.

This sequence joins TRBV3-1 (or the pseudogene TRBV3-2) and TRBJ1-5; D not resolved. V shed 4 bases and J shed 2 bases, with 15 bases lying between them. The CDR3 loop spans 16 amino acids. In germline, CDR1 is LGHDT, CDR2 YNNKEL (reference sequence). The CDR3 nucleotides are TGTGCCAGCAGCCCCAGAGGATCTAGCCGCAATCAGCCCCAGCATTTT. Amino acids: CASSPRGSSRNQPQHF.

The V call is TRBV24-1, the J call TRBJ2-1; 9 nucleotides match TRBD1. J gave up 7 bases and V 10 bases, and 7 bases lay outside the gene matches. The CDR3 runs 13 residues. Germline V gene lookup returns CDR1 KGHDR and CDR2 SFDVKD. CDR3 in amino acids: CATHGQGSNEQFF. CDR3 DNA sequence: TGTGCCACGCACGGACAGGGGTCGAATGAGCAGTTCTTC.

The V call is TRBV24-1, the J call TRBJ2-5, with TRBD1 matching 12 bases. The junction had 3 bases not matched to a gene; V was cut back by 2 bases and J by 3 bases. Germline loops: CDR1 KGHDR, CDR2 SFDVKD. This CDR3 contains 16 residues. CDR3: CATSDSGTGGKETQYF. CDR3 DNA: TGTGCCACCAGTGATTCCGGGACAGGGGGCAAAGAGACCCAGTACTTC.

This clone was detected only once. The chain carries TRBV11-2 and TRBJ2-7; the D is unclear. V was pared by 6 bases and J by 0 bases, with 9 bases between. CDR1 is SGHAT, CDR2 FQNNGV, per germline. There are 13 residues in the CDR3. The CDR3 is CASSGPGSYEQYF. The CDR3, as DNA: TGTGCCAGCAGTGGACCAGGCTCCTACGAGCAGTACTTC.

The V and J genes are TRBV2 and TRBJ1-5; a possible D gene is TRBD1 (5 bases). The V gene's germline CDR1 is SNHLY and CDR2 FYNNEI. Trimming removed 5 bases from V and 3 bases from J, with 8 bases in between. This CDR3 is 13 amino acids long. The CDR3 DNA is TGTGCCAGCAGTTCAGGGAACAATCAGCCCCAGCATTTT. It is translated as CASSSGNNQPQHF.

This chain uses TRBV18 with TRBJ2-7, with 10 bases identical to TRBD2. V lost 1 base to trimming and J lost 0 bases; unmatched junction nucleotides: 9. This CDR3 has 18 amino acids. Germline CDR1 KGHSH, CDR2 LQKENI. CDR3 in amino acids: CASSPRPSGSFFSYEQYF. In DNA form, the CDR3 reads TGTGCCAGCTCACCACGCCCTAGCGGGAGTTTTTTCTCCTACGAGCAGTACTTC.

This sequence joins TRBV28 and TRBJ2-7, with 9 bases fitting TRBD2. V was clipped by 8 bases and J by 5 bases; unmatched bases: 10. Germline V gene sequence: CDR1 MDHEN, CDR2 SYDVKM. The CDR3 is 14 residues long. CDR3: CASEGGRATHEQYF. CDR3 bases: TGTGCCAGCGAGGGCGGGAGGGCCACCCACGAGCAGTACTTC.